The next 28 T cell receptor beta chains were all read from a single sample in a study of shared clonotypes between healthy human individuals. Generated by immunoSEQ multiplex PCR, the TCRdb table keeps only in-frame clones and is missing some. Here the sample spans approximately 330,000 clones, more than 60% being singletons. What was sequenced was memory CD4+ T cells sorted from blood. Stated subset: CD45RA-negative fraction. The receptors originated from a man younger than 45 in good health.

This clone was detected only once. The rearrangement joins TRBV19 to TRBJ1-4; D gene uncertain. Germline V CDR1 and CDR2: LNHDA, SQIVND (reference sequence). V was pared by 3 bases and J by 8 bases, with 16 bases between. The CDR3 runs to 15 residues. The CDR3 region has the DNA TGTGCCAGTAGTATGGGATCAGGATACGCCGAAAAACTGTTTTTT. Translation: CASSMGSGYAEKLFF.

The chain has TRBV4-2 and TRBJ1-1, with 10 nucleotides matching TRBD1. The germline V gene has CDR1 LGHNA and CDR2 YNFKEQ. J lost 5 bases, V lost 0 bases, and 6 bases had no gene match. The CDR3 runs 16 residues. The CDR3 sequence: CASSQDWDRGRTEAFF. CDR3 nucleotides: TGTGCCAGCAGCCAAGATTGGGACAGGGGTAGAACTGAAGCTTTCTTT.

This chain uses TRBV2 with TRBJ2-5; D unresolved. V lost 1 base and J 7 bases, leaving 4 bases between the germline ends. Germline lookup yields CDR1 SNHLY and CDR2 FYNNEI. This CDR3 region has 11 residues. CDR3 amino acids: CASSEGGTQYF. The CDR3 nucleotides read TGTGCCAGCAGTGAAGGGGGGACCCAGTACTTC.

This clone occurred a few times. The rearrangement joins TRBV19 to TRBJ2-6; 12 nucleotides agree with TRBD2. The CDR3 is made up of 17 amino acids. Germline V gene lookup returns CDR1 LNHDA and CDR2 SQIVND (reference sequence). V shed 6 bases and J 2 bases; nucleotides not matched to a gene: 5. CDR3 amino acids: CASRTSGSLTGANVLTF. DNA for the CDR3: TGTGCCAGTAGGACTAGCGGGAGCTTAACTGGGGCCAACGTCCTGACTTTC.

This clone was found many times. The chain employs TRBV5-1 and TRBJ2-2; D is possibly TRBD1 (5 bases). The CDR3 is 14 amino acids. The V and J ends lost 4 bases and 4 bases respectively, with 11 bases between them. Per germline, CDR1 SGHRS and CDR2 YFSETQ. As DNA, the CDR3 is TGCGCCAGCAGCCCCGTCCAGGGCACCGGGGAGCTGTTTTTT. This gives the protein CASSPVQGTGELFF.

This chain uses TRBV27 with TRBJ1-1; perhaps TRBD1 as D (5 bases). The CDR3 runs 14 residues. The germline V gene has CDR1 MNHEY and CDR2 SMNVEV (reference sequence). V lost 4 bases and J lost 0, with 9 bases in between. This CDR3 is CASSYTGVNTEAFF. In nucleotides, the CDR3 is TGTGCCAGCAGTTATACGGGGGTGAACACTGAAGCTTTCTTT.

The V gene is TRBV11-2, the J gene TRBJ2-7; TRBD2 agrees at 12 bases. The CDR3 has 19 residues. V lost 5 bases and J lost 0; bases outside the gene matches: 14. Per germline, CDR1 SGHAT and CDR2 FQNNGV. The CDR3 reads CASSPLRTSGIFSSYEQYF. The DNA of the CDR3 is TGTGCCAGCAGCCCCCTACGGACTAGCGGGATATTCAGCTCCTACGAGCAGTACTTC.

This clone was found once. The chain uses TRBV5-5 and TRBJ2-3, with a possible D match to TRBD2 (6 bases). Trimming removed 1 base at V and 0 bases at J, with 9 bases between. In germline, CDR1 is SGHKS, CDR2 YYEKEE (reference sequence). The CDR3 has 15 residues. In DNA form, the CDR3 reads TGTGCCAGCAGCTTGTTTGCGGGGAGCACAGATACGCAGTATTTT. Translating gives CASSLFAGSTDTQYF. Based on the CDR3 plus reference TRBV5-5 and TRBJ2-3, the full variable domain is DAGVTQSPTHLIKTRGQQVTLRCSPISGHKSVSWYQQVLGQGPQFIFQYYEKEERGRGNFPDRFSARQFPNYSSELNVNALLLGDSALYLCASSLFAGSTDTQYFGPGTRLTVL.

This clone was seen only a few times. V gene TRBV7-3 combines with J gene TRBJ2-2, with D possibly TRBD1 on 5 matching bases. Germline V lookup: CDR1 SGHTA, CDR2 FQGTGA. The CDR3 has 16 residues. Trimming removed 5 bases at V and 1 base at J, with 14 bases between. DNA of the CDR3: TGTGCCAGCAGCATTGGGGCCGGTATGAACACCGGGGAGCTGTTTTTT. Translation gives CASSIGAGMNTGELFF.

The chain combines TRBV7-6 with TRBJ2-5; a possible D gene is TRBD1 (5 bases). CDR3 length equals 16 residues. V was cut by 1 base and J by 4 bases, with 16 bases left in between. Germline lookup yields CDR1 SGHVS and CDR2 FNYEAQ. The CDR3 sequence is CASSLGTRNTGETQYF. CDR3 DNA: TGTGCCAGCAGCTTAGGGACACGAAATACGGGAGAGACCCAGTACTTC.

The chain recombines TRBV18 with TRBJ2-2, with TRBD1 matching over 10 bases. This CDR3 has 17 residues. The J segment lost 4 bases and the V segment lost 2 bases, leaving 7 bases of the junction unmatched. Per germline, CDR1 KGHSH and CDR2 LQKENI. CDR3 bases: TGTGCCAGCTCACCAGTGACAGGGGGCTACTCCACCGGGGAGCTGTTTTTT. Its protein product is CASSPVTGGYSTGELFF.

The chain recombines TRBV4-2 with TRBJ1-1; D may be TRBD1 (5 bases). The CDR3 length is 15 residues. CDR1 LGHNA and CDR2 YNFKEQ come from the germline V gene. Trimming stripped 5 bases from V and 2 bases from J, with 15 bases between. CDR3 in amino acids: CASSSVQGGNTEAFF. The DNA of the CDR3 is TGTGCCAGCAGCTCCGTGCAGGGTGGCAACACTGAAGCTTTCTTT.

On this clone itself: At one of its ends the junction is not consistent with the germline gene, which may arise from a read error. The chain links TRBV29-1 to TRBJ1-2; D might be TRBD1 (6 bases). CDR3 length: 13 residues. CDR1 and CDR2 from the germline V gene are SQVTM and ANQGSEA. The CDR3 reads CGVTEGGDYGYTF. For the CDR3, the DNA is TGCGGCGTAACCGAGGGGGGTGACTATGGCTACACCTTC. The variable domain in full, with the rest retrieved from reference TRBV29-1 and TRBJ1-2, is SAVISQKPSRDICQRGTSLTIQCQVDSQVTMMFWYRQQPGQSLTLIATANQGSEATYESGFVIDKFPISRPNLTFSTLTVSNMSPEDSSIYLCGVTEGGDYGYTFGSGTRLTVV.

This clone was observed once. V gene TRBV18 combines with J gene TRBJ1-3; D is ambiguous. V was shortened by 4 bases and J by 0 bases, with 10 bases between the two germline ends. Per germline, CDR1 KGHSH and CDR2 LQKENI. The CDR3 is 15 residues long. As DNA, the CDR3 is TGTGCCAGCTCACTGGGCACAAGCTCTGGAAACACCATATATTTT. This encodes CASSLGTSSGNTIYF.

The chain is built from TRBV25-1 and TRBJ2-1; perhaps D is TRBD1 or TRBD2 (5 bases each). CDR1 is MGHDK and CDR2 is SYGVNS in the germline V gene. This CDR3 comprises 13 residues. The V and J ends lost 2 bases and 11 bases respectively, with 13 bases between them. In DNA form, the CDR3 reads TGTGCCAGCAGTGAACATGGGACGGCGAAGCAGTTCTTC. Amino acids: CASSEHGTAKQFF.

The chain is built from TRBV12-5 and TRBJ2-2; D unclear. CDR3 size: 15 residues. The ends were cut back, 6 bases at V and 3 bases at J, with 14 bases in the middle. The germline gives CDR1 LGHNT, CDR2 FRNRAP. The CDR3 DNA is TGTGCTAGTGGGCGATACGTCGGCTACACCGGGGAGCTGTTTTTT. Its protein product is CASGRYVGYTGELFF.

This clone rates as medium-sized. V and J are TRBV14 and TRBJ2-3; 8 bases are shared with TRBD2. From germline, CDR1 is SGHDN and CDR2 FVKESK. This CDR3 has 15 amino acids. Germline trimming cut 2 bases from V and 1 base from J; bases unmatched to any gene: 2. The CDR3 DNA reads TGTGCCAGCAGCCAACCGACTAGCGGCACAGATACGCAGTATTTT. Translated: CASSQPTSGTDTQYF. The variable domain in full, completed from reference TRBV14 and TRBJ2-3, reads EAGVTQFPSHSVIEKGQTVTLRCDPISGHDNLYWYRRVMGKEIKFLLHFVKESKQDESGMPNNRFLAERTGGTYSTLKVQPAELEDSGVYFCASSQPTSGTDTQYFGPGTRLTVL.

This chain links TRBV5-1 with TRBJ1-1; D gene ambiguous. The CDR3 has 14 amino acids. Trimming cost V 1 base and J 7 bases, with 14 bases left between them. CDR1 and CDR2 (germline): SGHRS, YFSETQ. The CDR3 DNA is TGCGCCAGCAGCTTGCGGCCGGCGGCGGTTGAAGCTTTCTTT. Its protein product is CASSLRPAAVEAFF.

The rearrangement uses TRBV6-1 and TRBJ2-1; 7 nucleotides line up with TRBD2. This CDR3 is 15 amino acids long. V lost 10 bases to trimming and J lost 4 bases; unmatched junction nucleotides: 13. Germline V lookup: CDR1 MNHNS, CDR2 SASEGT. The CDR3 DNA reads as TGTGCCATCCCGGGGGGTAGCGGAGGATACAATGAGCAGTTCTTC. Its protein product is CAIPGGSGGYNEQFF.

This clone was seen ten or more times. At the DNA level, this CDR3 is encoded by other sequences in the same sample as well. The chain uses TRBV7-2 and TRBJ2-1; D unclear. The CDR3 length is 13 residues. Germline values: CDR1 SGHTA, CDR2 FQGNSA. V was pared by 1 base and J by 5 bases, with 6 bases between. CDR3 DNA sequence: TGTGCCAGCAGCTTAGGGCACAACAATGAGCAGTTCTTC. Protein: CASSLGHNNEQFF.

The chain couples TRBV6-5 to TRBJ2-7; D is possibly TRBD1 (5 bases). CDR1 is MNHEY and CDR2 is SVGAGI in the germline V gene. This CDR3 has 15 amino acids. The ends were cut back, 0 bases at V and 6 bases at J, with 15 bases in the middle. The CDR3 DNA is TGTGCCAGCAGTTACTCCCGGACACGAGTCAGCGAGCAGTACTTC. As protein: CASSYSRTRVSEQYF.

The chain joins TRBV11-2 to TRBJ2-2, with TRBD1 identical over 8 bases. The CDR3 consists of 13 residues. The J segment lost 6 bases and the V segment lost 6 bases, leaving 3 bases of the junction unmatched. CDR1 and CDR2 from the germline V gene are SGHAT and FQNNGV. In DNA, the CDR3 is TGTGCCAGCAGGACGACAGGGGCCGGGGAGCTGTTTTTT. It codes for CASRTTGAGELFF.

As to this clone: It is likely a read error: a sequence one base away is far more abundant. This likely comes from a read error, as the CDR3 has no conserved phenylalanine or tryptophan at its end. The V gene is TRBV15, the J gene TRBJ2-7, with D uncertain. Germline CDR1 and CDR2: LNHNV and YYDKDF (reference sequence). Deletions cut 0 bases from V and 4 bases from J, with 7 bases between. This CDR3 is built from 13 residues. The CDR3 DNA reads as TGTGCCACCAGCAGAGATGCTCGATACGAGCAGTACCTC. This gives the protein CATSRDARYEQYL.

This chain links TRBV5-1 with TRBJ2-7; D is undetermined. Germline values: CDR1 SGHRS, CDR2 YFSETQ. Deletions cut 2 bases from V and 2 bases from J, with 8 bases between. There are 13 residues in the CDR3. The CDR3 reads CASSFGGTYEQYF. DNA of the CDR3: TGCGCCAGCAGCTTCGGCGGAACCTACGAGCAGTACTTC. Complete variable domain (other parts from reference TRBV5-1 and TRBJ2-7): KAGVTQTPRYLIKTRGQQVTLSCSPISGHRSVSWYQQTPGQGLQFLFEYFSETQRNKGNFPGRFSGRQFSNSRSEMNVSTLELGDSALYLCASSFGGTYEQYFGPGTRLTVT.

The CDR3 sequence is CASSFVGPGGETQYF. The CDR3 DNA reads TGTGCCAGCAGTTTCGTGGGACCGGGTGGGGAGACCCAGTACTTC. The rearrangement joins TRBV28 to TRBJ2-5; D tentatively reads TRBD1 or TRBD2 (5 bases each). V shed 3 bases and J shed 5 bases, with 16 bases lying between them. Germline V CDR1 and CDR2: MDHEN, SYDVKM. The CDR3 extends over 15 amino acids.

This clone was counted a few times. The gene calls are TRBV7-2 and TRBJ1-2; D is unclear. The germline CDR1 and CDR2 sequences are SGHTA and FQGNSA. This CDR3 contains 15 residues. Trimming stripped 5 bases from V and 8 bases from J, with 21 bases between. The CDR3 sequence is CASSPEGGDLGGYTF. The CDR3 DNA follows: TGTGCCAGCAGCCCGGAAGGTGGAGATTTGGGAGGCTACACCTTC.

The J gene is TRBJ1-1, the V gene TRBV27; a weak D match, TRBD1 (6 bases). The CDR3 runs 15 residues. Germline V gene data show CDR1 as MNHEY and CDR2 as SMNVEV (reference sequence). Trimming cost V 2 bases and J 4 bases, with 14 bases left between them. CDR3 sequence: CASSLPGTGSTEAFF. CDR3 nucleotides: TGTGCCAGCAGTTTACCGGGTACAGGGAGCACTGAAGCTTTCTTT.

The DNA for the CDR3 is TGTGCCAGCAGGAGGACAGGGATCTATGGCTACACCTTC. Amino acids: CASRRTGIYGYTF. The rearrangement joins TRBV28 to TRBJ1-2, with TRBD1 matching 8 bases. The CDR3 length is 13 residues. Germline CDR1 reads MDHEN; CDR2 reads SYDVKM. V dropped 6 bases and J dropped 4; count of bases not matched to a gene: 4.